This TCR beta chain stems from a study of blood T cell repertoires in COVID-19. Study-level background: Sites in the United States, Italy and Spain provided acute and convalescent COVID-19 samples. Nucleic acid was either cDNA or gDNA, and it came from T cells, B-cell-depleted T cells, or PBMCs.

Trimming left V 0 bases short and J 1 base short, with 4 bases between. The CDR3 runs to 13 residues. Germline CDR1 SGHRS, CDR2 YFSETQ. Source study methods: Estimates of nucleated cell counts were drawn from the amplification of reference gene primers. Assay used: immunoSEQ multiplex PCR; TCRdb lists only in-frame clones, some missing. For V, J and clone size, that table is used; D and trimming come from the DNA. The sample holds over 95,000 clones, 80% to 85% seen once. The rearrangement joins TRBV5-1 to TRBJ1-1; D remains unclear. The specimen was peripheral blood. The source is a man between 70 and 80 years old with active or convalescent COVID-19. CDR3 amino acids: CASSLGGNTEAFF. CDR3 sequence (DNA): TGCGCCAGCAGCTTGGGCGGGAACACTGAAGCTTTCTTT.